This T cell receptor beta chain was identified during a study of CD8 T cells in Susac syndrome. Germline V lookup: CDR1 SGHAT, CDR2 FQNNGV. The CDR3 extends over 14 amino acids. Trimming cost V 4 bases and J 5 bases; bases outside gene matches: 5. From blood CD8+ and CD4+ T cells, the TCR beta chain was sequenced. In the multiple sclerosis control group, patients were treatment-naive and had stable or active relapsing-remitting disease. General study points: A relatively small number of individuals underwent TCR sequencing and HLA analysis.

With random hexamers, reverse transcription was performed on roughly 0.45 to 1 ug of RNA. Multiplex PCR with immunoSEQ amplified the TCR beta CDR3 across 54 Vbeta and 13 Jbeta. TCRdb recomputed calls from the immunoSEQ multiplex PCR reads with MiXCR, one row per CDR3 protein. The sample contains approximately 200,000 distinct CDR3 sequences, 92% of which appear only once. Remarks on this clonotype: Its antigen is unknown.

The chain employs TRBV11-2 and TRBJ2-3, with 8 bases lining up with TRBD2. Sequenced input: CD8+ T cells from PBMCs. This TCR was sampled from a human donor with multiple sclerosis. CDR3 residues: CASSSVSGRDTQYF. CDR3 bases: TGTGCCAGCAGCTCAGTAAGCGGGAGAGATACGCAGTATTTT.